Below, one T cell receptor beta chain is given with its context. This clonotype came up a few times. Which antigen it targets is not known. No much larger clonotype is one base removed from it; base qualities were not supplied. The library was made by 5' RACE. These reads were obtained on an Illumina HiSeq 2500. A second PCR of about 7 to 12 cycles was run with a J-beta primer mix and a sample-barcoded 5' primer. Each TCR beta cDNA molecule received a unique molecular identifier from a template-switch 5' adaptor carrying 12 random nucleotides. At least 3 million CDR3-containing paired-end reads were obtained from each sample. First-strand cDNA was synthesized from all RNA with the Mint cDNA synthesis kit, primed by a TRBC-specific oligonucleotide. Following uracil-DNA glycosylase treatment, a first 18-cycle PCR with universal primers M1SS and BC2_uni_R was performed on all cDNA. The study's own analysis went as follows. For normalization, 1 million high-quality reads were randomly selected from each sample, with every read carrying a distinct molecular identifier. Reads with shared molecular identifiers were discarded instead of being binned into consensus sequences. MiTCR, run with a Q25 quality threshold and the strictest error-elimination algorithm, handled CDR3 identification, clonotype clustering and error correction. Lower-bound total TCR beta diversity was estimated with a nonparametric unseen species model using Euler transformation. The public reads were run again by TCRdb, first through fastp at Q25 and then through MiXCR, and only productive beta chains were kept. Rows with a matching CDR3 protein are joined into one entry that keeps the most common DNA and genes. None of the V and J calls come from the authors' own analysis; TCRdb made them. The sample has more than 450,000 distinct CDR3 sequences on record, around 27% of them singletons. About 3.9% of the sample is taken by the ten largest.

The data stem from a study of blood T cells in healthy people across ages (dated by TCRdb to between 2014 and 2016). In the study overall: In model experiments, template switching captured about one uniquely barcoded TCR beta cDNA molecule for every two T cells. Donors were grouped into four age groups: young (average roughly 17 years), middle-aged (roughly 40), aged (about 59) and long-lived (less than 85). Using deep sequencing normalized with unique cDNA molecular identifiers, the study measured how TCR beta repertoire diversity changes with age. Two additional independent replicas of 1 million unique cDNA reads from the same blood draw were analyzed for two donors (one aged 18 to 30 and one aged 80 or older).

The germline V gene specifies ENHRY as CDR1 and SYGVKD as CDR2. Taken from cysteine to phenylalanine, the CDR3 has 16 residues. Of the read, only the CDR3 DNA is kept; its 48 bases are in frame from base 1. The paper's findings and limits, for the study overall: Compared with the aged group, the long-lived group had more naive CD4+ T cells, fewer expanded clones and increased TCR diversity, suggesting age selection. Total diversity estimates from one million sequenced T cells were considered lower bounds and underestimates. The CMV infection status of donors was not known, potentially confounding age-related changes in expanded clonotypes. Observed TCR beta diversity correlated strongly with the percentage of naive T cells measured by flow cytometry. Because profiling used bulk unsorted PBMCs, naive and antigen-experienced compartments could not be compared conclusively. As age increased, observed TCR beta diversity per million T cells dropped in a roughly linear way, and a significant reduction was already evident by age 40.

The roughly 39 donors, aged about 6 to 100 years, were systemically healthy Caucasian individuals from Russia. Ten milliliters of peripheral blood were drawn from each donor into EDTA-treated Vacutainer tubes. Ficoll-Paque density-gradient centrifugation was used to isolate PBMCs, with at least 6.5 million obtained per sample. Total RNA was extracted from PBMCs with Trizol reagent, with at least 6 micrograms obtained per sample. The percentages of naive CD45RAhigh/CD27high T cells were determined by flow cytometry on a PBMC aliquot from every donor. The same sample was also studied in work on T cells of mothers and their children. The second source states: Nine systemically healthy Caucasian individuals, comprising three mothers and their six children, were included as donors. cDNA synthesis used all of the extracted RNA, with 1.5 ug of RNA in each 15 ul reaction. In the second PCR, the M1S primer added sample barcodes and 2-4 random nucleotides. Over 8 million TCR beta CDR3 reads were obtained for each mother, and some 3 million reads were obtained for each child. Thymic selection shapes the output of TCR recombination in a similar way in related and unrelated pairs, and inherited differences have a minor effect. Normalized repertoire overlap was always slightly but never significantly higher in related than unrelated mother-child pairs. Persistent microchimeric T cell clones were not detected, at a sensitivity of about 100 clones per million clonotypes. In the study, deep NGS was used to compare the TCR beta repertoires of mothers and children, and features distinguishing related mother-child pairs from unrelated individuals were sought. Mothers averaged about 40 +/- 4 years of age and children averaged 11 +/- 4 years. After adapter ligation with NEBNext reagents, the libraries were sequenced on Illumina HiSeq 2000 with 100+100 nt paired-end reads. To avoid cross-contamination, the mother libraries and the child libraries were prepared a month apart and sequenced in separate runs. Between about 500,000 and 2,300,000 distinct TCR beta clonotypes were identified per donor. Naive TCR beta clonotypes were estimated from low-frequency clonotypes matched to each donor's FACS-determined naive share, without sorting.

This sequence uses TRBV10-3 and TRBJ2-5; 9 bases in the middle match TRBD2. The DNA end is a closer match to TRBJ2-7, so the J assignment may be wrong. The TCR comes from a boy aged 2 to 10 in good health. Sequencing used blood. The DNA is TGTGCCATCAGTGTGATCAAGCGGGAGGCCTCCTACGAGCAGTACTTC. This encodes CAISVIKREASYEQYF.